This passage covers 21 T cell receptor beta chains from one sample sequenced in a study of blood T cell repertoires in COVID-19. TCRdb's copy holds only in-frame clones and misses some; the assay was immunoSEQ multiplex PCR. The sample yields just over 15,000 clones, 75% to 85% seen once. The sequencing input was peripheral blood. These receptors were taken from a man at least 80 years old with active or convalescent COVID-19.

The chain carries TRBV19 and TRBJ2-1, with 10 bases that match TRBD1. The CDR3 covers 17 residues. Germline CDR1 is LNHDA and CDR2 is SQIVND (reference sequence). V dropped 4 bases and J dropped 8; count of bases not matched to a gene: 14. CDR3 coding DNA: TGTGCCAGTAGTACAAGATTCGGGACAGGGGAACGGCATGAGCAGTTCTTC. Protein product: CASSTRFGTGERHEQFF.

The CDR3 nucleotides read TGTGCCAGTAGTATCGGTTCCGGCAATCAGCCCCAGCATTTT. Encoded protein: CASSIGSGNQPQHF. The rearrangement joins TRBV19 to TRBJ1-5, with no clear D. The CDR3 runs to 14 residues. Germline lookup yields CDR1 LNHDA and CDR2 SQIVND (reference sequence). Between the trimmed V and J ends, which lost 3 bases and 2 bases, there was a span of 8 bases. Based on the CDR3 plus reference TRBV19 and TRBJ1-5, the full variable domain is DGGITQSPKYLFRKEGQNVTLSCEQNLNHDAMYWYRQDPGQGLRLIYYSQIVNDFQKGDIAEGYSVSREKKESFPLTVTSAQKNPTAFYLCASSIGSGNQPQHFGDGTRLSIL.

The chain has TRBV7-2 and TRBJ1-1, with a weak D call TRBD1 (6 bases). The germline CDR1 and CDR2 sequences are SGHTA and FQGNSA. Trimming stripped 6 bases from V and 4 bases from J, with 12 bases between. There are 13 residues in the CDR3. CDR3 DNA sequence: TGTGCCAGCAGGCGGGGGGGGGCCACTGAAGCTTTCTTT. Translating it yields CASRRGGATEAFF.

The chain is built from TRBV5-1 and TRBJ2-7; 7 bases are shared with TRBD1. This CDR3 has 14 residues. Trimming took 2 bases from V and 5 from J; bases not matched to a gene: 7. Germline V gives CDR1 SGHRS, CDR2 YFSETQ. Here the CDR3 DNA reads TGCGCCAGCAGCTTCAGCAGGGGGATCCACGAGCAGTACTTC. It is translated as CASSFSRGIHEQYF.

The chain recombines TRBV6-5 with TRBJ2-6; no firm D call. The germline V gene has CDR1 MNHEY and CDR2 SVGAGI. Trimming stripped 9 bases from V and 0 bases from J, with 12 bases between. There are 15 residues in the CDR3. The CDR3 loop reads CASTDVPSGANVLTF. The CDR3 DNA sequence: TGTGCCAGTACAGACGTCCCCTCTGGGGCCAACGTCCTGACTTTC.

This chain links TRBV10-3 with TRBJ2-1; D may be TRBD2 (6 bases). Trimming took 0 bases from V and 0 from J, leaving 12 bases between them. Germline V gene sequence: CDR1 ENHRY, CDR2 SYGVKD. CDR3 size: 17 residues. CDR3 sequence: CAISESSVGGSYNEQFF. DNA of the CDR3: TGTGCCATCAGTGAGTCGAGCGTCGGGGGCTCCTACAATGAGCAGTTCTTC.

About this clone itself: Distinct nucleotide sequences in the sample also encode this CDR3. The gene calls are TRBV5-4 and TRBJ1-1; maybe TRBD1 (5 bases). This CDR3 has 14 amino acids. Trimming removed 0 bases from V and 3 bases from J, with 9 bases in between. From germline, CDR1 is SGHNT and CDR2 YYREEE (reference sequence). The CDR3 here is CASSLAGGDTEAFF. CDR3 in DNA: TGTGCCAGCAGCTTGGCCGGGGGGGACACTGAAGCTTTCTTT.

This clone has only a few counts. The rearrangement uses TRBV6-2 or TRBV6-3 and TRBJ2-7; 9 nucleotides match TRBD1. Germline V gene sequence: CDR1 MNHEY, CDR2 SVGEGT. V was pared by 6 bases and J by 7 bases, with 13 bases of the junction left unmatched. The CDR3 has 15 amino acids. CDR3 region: CASRPLGQGGEEQYF. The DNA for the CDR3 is TGTGCCAGCAGACCTTTGGGACAGGGAGGTGAAGAGCAGTACTTC.

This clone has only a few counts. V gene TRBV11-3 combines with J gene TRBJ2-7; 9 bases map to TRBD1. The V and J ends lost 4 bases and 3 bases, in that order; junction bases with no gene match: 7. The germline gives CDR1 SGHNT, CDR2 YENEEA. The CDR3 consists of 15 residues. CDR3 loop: CASSSGTGTIYEQYF. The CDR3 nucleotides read TGTGCCAGCAGCTCCGGGACAGGGACCATCTACGAGCAGTACTTC. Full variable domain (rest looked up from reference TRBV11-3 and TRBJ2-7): EAGVVQSPRYKIIEKKQPVAFWCNPISGHNTLYWYLQNLGQGPELLIRYENEEAVDDSQLPKDRFSAERLKGVDSTLKIQPAELGDSAVYLCASSSGTGTIYEQYFGPGTRLTVT.

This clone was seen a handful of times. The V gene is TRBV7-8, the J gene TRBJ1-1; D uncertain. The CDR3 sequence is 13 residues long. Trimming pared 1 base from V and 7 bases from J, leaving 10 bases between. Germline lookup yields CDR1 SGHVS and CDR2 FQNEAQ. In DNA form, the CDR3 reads TGTGCCAGCAGCTTAGAGCGCCAGCTTGAAGCTTTCTTT. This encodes CASSLERQLEAFF.

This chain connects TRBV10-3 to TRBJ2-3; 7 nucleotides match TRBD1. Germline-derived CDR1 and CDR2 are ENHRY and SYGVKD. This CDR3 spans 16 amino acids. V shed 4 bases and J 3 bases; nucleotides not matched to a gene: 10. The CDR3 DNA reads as TGTGCCATCAGTGGGTCAATTGACAGGGCTACAGATACGCAGTATTTT. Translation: CAISGSIDRATDTQYF.

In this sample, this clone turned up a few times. The CDR3 DNA is TGTGCCAGCAGCCTAAAAGCCGAGCAGTACTTC. Translated, it gives CASSLKAEQYF. V usage is TRBV3-1 (or the pseudogene TRBV3-2) and J usage is TRBJ2-7, with D unresolved. Germline CDR1 reads LGHDT; CDR2 reads YNNKEL (reference sequence). The CDR3 spans 11 residues. The V and J ends lost 4 bases and 6 bases respectively, with 7 bases between them.

The CDR3 DNA reads TGTGCCAGCAGCTTGGACAGGGGCAGATATGGCTACACCTTC. It translates to CASSLDRGRYGYTF. The genes are TRBV14 and TRBJ1-2; 9 nucleotides match TRBD1. With 5 bases clipped from V and 5 bases from J, the junction kept 6 bases outside the gene matches. The CDR3 totals 14 residues. Germline V lookup: CDR1 SGHDN, CDR2 FVKESK. The full variable domain, with the rest looked up from reference TRBV14 and TRBJ1-2, is EAGVTQFPSHSVIEKGQTVTLRCDPISGHDNLYWYRRVMGKEIKFLLHFVKESKQDESGMPNNRFLAERTGGTYSTLKVQPAELEDSGVYFCASSLDRGRYGYTFGSGTRLTVV.

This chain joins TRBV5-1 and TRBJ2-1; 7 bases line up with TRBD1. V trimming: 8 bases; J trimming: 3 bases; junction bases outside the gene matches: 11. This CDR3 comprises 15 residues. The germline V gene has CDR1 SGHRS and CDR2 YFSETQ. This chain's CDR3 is CASAPGTAIYNEQFF. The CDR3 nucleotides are TGCGCCAGTGCCCCCGGGACAGCGATCTACAATGAGCAGTTCTTC.

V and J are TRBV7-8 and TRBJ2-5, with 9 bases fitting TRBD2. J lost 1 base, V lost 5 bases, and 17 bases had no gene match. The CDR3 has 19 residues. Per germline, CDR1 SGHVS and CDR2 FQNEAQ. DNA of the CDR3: TGTGCCAGCAGCCCCCCTCCCCCTCTTGCGGGGGGGATCCAAGAGACCCAGTACTTC. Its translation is CASSPPPPLAGGIQETQYF.

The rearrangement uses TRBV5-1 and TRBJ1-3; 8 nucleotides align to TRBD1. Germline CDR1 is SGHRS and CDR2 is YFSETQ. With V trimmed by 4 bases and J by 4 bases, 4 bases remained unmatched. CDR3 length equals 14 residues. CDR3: CASSTRTGGNTIYF. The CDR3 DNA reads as TGCGCCAGCAGCACCCGGACAGGGGGAAACACCATATATTTT.

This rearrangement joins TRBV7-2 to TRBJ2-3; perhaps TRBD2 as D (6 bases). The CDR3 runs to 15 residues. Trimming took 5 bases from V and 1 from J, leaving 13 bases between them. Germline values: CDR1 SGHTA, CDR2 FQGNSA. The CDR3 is CASSPLGGRTDTQYF. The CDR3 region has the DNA TGTGCCAGCAGCCCCCTCGGGGGTCGCACAGATACGCAGTATTTT.

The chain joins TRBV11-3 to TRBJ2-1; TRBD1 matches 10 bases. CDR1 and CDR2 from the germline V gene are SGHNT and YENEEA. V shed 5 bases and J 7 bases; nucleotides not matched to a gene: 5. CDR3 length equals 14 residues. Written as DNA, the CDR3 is TGTGCCAGCAGCCCACGGGACAGGGGAAATGAGCAGTTCTTC. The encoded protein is CASSPRDRGNEQFF. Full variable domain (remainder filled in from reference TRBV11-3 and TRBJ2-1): EAGVVQSPRYKIIEKKQPVAFWCNPISGHNTLYWYLQNLGQGPELLIRYENEEAVDDSQLPKDRFSAERLKGVDSTLKIQPAELGDSAVYLCASSPRDRGNEQFFGPGTRLTVL.

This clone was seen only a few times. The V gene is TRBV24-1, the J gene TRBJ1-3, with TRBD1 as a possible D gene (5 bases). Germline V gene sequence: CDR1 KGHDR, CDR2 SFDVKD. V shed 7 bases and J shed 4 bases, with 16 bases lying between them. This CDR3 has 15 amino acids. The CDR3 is CATSDGAAGGNTIYF. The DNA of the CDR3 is TGTGCCACCAGCGATGGGGCCGCTGGAGGAAACACCATATATTTT.

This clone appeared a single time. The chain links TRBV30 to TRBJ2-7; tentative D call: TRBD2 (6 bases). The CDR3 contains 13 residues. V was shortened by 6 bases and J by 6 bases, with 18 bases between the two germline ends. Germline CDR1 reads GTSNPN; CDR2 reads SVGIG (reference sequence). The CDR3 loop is CACAPGSMFEQYF. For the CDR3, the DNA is TGTGCCTGTGCCCCCGGGAGCATGTTCGAGCAGTACTTC.

This CDR3 reads CASSPSGSGGAAGELFF. As DNA, the CDR3 is TGTGCCAGCAGCCCAAGTGGTAGCGGGGGGGCCGCCGGGGAGCTGTTTTTT. The chain uses TRBV7-2 and TRBJ2-2; the match to TRBD2 covers 11 bases. This CDR3 contains 17 residues. Per the germline V gene, CDR1 is SGHTA and CDR2 is FQGNSA. Trimming took 5 bases from V and 6 from J; bases not matched to a gene: 11. Combining the CDR3 with reference TRBV7-2 and TRBJ2-2 gives the whole variable domain GAGVSQSPSNKVTEKGKDVELRCDPISGHTALYWYRQSLGQGLEFLIYFQGNSAPDKSGLPSDRFSAERTGGSVSTLTIQRTQQEDSAVYLCASSPSGSGGAAGELFFGEGSRLTVL.